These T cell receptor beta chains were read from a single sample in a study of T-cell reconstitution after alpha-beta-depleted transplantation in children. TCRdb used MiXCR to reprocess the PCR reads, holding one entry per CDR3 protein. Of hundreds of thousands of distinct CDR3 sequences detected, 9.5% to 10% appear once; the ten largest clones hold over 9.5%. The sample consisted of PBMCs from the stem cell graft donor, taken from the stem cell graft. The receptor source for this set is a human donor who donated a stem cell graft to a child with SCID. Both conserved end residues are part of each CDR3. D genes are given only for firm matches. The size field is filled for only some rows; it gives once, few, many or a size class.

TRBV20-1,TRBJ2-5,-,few,CSARAPSDGGRTETQYF,TGCAGTGCTAGAGCCCCCTCTGACGGGGGTAGGACAGAGACCCAGTACTTC
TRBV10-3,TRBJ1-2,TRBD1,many,CAISLGQVVGGYTF,TGTGCCATCAGCCTCGGACAGGTTGTCGGAGGCTACACCTTC
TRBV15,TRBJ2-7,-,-,CATSSPRGDFHEQYF,TGTGCCACCAGCAGTCCACGAGGGGATTTTCACGAGCAGTACTTC
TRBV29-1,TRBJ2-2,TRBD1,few,CSVEGQGAYTGELFF,TGCAGCGTTGAAGGACAGGGGGCATATACCGGGGAGCTGTTTTTT
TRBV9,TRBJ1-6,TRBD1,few,CASSPLRDRASPLHF,TGTGCCAGCAGCCCACTGCGGGACAGGGCTTCACCCCTCCACTTT
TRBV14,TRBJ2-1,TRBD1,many,CASSQGDRQPNNEQFF,TGTGCCAGCAGCCAAGGGGACAGACAGCCCAACAATGAGCAGTTCTTC
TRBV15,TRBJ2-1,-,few,CATSRVENEQFF,TGTGCCACCAGCAGAGTTGAGAATGAGCAGTTCTTC
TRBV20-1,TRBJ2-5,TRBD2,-,CSASLAGGPIAATQYF,TGCAGTGCTAGTCTGGCGGGGGGCCCGATCGCAGCGACCCAGTACTTC
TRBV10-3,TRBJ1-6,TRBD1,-,CAITPTGSNSPLHF,TGTGCCATCACCCCGACAGGGTCTAATTCACCCCTCCACTTT
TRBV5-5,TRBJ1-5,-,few,CASSSSVSSNQPQHF,TGTGCCAGCAGCTCTTCAGTCTCTAGCAATCAGCCCCAGCATTTT
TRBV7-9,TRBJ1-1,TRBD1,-,CASSLIGQDTEAFF,TGTGCCAGCAGCTTAATAGGACAGGACACTGAAGCTTTCTTT
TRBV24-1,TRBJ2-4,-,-,CATSDDQATKNIQYF,TGTGCCACCAGTGATGACCAGGCCACCAAAAACATTCAGTACTTC
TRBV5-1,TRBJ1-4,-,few,CASSPGPSGEKLFF,TGCGCCAGCAGCCCTGGACCTTCGGGGGAAAAACTGTTTTTT
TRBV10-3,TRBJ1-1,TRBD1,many,CAISPGDRVYSEAFF,TGTGCCATCAGCCCGGGGGACAGGGTGTATTCTGAAGCTTTCTTT
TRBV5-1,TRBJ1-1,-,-,CASRTQQTNTEAFF,TGCGCCAGCAGGACTCAACAGACGAACACTGAAGCTTTCTTT
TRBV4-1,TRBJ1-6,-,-,CASSQDTGTDSPLHF,TGCGCCAGCAGCCAAGATACAGGGACTGATTCACCCCTCCACTTT
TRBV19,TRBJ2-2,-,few,CASSKGGNTGELFF,TGTGCCAGTAGTAAAGGAGGGAACACCGGGGAGCTGTTTTTT
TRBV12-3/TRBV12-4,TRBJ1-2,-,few,CASSLAKAFSGTF,TGTGCCAGCAGTTTAGCTAAGGCATTCTCGGGCACCTTC
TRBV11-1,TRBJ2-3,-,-,CASSLERDTDTQYF,TGTGCCAGCAGCTTAGAGAGAGACACAGATACGCAGTATTTT
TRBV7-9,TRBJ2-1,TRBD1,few,CASGQGSSYNEQFF,TGTGCCAGCGGACAGGGGAGCTCCTACAATGAGCAGTTCTTC
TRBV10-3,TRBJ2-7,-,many,CAISENSYEQYF,TGTGCCATCAGTGAGAACTCCTACGAGCAGTACTTC
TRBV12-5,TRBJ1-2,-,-,CASGFGDWDGYTF,TGTGCTAGTGGTTTTGGCGACTGGGATGGCTACACCTTC
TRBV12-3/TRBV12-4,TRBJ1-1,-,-,CASSLAPGAGPGGTEAFF,TGTGCCAGCAGTTTAGCCCCCGGTGCGGGTCCGGGGGGCACTGAAGCTTTCTTT
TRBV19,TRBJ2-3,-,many,CASRATGGQDTQYF,TGTGCCAGTAGAGCGACCGGGGGACAAGATACGCAGTATTTT
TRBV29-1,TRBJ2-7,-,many,CSVEKAFREQYF,TGCAGCGTTGAAAAGGCCTTTAGGGAGCAGTACTTC
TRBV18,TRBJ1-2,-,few,CASSRSPNSEDYGYTF,TGTGCCAGCTCACGTTCCCCCAATTCGGAGGACTATGGCTACACCTTC
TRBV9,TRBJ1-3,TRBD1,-,CASSGDRGREGNTIYF,TGTGCCAGCAGCGGGGACAGGGGTCGAGAGGGAAACACCATATATTTT
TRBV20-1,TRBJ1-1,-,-,CSAGLQGNTEAFF,TGCAGTGCCGGTTTACAGGGGAACACTGAAGCTTTCTTT
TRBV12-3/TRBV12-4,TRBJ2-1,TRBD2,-,CASSPRRGAHGEQFF,TGTGCCAGCAGTCCAAGGCGGGGGGCCCACGGCGAGCAGTTCTTC
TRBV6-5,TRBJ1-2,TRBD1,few,CASSSGTGSYGYTF,TGTGCCAGCAGTTCCGGGACAGGGAGCTATGGCTACACCTTC
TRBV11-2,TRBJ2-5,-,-,CASSLGGAETQYF,TGTGCCAGCAGCTTAGGAGGGGCGGAGACCCAGTACTTC
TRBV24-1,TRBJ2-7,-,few,CATRMGTRLYF,TGTGCCACCCGGATGGGGACACGGCTGTACTTC
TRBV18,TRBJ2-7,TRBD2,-,CASSLVREGSYEQYF,TGTGCCAGCTCACTGGTCAGGGAGGGCTCCTACGAGCAGTACTTC
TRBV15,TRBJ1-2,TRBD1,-,CATSRTGGGYYGYTF,TGTGCCACCAGCAGAACAGGGGGGGGTTACTATGGCTACACCTTC
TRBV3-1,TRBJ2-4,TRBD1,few,CASSQRDRGKNIQYF,TGTGCCAGCAGCCAGAGGGACAGGGGCAAAAACATTCAGTACTTC
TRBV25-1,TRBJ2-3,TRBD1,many,CASSDNAYRTGVADTQYF,TGTGCCAGCAGTGATAACGCTTACCGGACAGGGGTAGCAGATACGCAGTATTTT
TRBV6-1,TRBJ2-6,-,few,CASRESGFSGANVLTF,TGTGCCAGCAGAGAAAGCGGTTTCTCTGGGGCCAACGTCCTGACTTTC
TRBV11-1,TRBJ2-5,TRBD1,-,CASSQGQGQETQYF,TGTGCCAGCAGCCAGGGACAGGGGCAAGAGACCCAGTACTTC